The sequence of this T cell receptor beta chain was determined in a study of blood T cells in healthy people across ages. For the second PCR, which ran for about 7 to 12 cycles, a sample-barcoded 5' primer and a J-beta primer mix were used. TCRdb processed the 5' RACE reads anew with MiXCR; each CDR3 protein has one entry. This table holds around 670,000 distinct CDR3 sequences, about 30% found once. This clonotype was seen ten or more times. Trimming took off 2 bases at V and 3 bases at J, with 10 bases between the two ends. This CDR3 region has 14 residues. CDR1 and CDR2 from the germline V gene are MNHNS and SASEGT.

The chain joins TRBV6-1 to TRBJ1-1, with D maybe TRBD1 (5 bases). The sample was blood. This receptor was obtained from an elderly woman in good health. CDR3 DNA: TGTGCCAGCAGTGAATATGAAGGGGACACTGAAGCTTTCTTT. This gives the protein CASSEYEGDTEAFF.